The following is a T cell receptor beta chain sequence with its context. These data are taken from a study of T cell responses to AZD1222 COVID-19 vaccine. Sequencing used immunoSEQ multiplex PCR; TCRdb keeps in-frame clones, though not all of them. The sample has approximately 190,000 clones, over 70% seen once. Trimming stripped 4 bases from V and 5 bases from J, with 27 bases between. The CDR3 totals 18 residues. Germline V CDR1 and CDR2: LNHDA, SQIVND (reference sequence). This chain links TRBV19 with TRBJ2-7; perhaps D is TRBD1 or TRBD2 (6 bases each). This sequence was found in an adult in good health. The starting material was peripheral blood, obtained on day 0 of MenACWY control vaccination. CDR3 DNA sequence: TGTGCCAGTAGTAGGGTAACCGTAAGTAGGGGGGCGGAACACGAGCAGTACTTC. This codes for CASSRVTVSRGAEHEQYF.